This is a list of T cell receptor beta chains from one sample in a study of CDR3 diversity in severe acne. MiXCR was run by TCRdb on the PCR reads, yielding one entry per CDR3 protein. The sample consists of under 100,000 distinct CDR3 sequences, over 45% of them appearing once. The specimen sequenced was blood. Source of these receptors: a male donor in good health, serving as a control. Both conserved end residues are part of each CDR3. The D gene is left open where the match is weak. Clone size is not always given. Where it is, it says once, few, many or a class for expanded clones.

clone_size j_call v_call d_call cdr3_nt cdr3_aa
once TRBJ2-3 TRBV2 - TGTGCCAGCACCAAGGACGGTTCTAGCACAGATACGCAGTATTTT CASTKDGSSTDTQYF
- TRBJ2-5 TRBV7-2 - TGTGCCAGCAGCCCCCAGGGCCCGGGGGAGACCCAGTACTTC CASSPQGPGETQYF
- TRBJ1-5 TRBV6-5 - TGTGCCAGCAGTTATACAGGGAATAGCAATCAGCCCCAGCATTTT CASSYTGNSNQPQHF
- TRBJ2-3 TRBV5-5 TRBD1 TGTGCCAGCAGCTTACAGGGACAGCGCACAGATACGCAGTATTTT CASSLQGQRTDTQYF
medium-sized TRBJ2-6 TRBV6-1 - TGTGCCAGCAGTGAACAGAGCTCTGGGGCCAACGTCCTGACTTTC CASSEQSSGANVLTF
few TRBJ1-1 TRBV5-1 - TGCGCCAGCAGCCTATCGGACACCACCAACACTGAAGCTTTCTTT CASSLSDTTNTEAFF
- TRBJ1-4 TRBV20-1 TRBD1 TGCAGTGCTAGCGCAGGGGGCCAAGGAGAAAAACTGTTTTTT CSASAGGQGEKLFF
- TRBJ2-5 TRBV15 TRBD2 TGTGCCACCAGCAGTCGGACTAGCGGGAGTCGCCAAGAGACCCAGTACTTC CATSSRTSGSRQETQYF
- TRBJ1-2 TRBV2 TRBD1 TGTGCCAGCCTGGGGGGACAGGGCCATACTAACTATGGCTACACCTTC CASLGGQGHTNYGYTF
many TRBJ2-1 TRBV5-1 TRBD1 TGCGCCAGCAGCCCAGGACAGGGGGCCTACAATGAGCAGTTCTTC CASSPGQGAYNEQFF
many TRBJ2-1 TRBV20-1 - TGCAGTGCTCCCCGCGAAGGGAACACTTACAATGAGCAGTTCTTC CSAPREGNTYNEQFF
- TRBJ1-2 TRBV9 - TGTGCCAGTGGGCCTTATAGGGCAGGGTTTGGTGGCTACACCTTC CASGPYRAGFGGYTF
many TRBJ1-2 TRBV5-1 - TGCGCCAGCAGCCGGCCCGAACAGGGATTGGGCTATGGCTACACCTTC CASSRPEQGLGYGYTF
many TRBJ2-3 TRBV20-1 - TGCAGTGCTAGTGAGACAGATACGCAGTATTTT CSASETDTQYF
- TRBJ2-3 TRBV20-1 TRBD2 TGCAGTGCTAGTAGGCTAGCGGACCCAAACTTACACAATGAGCAGTATTTT CSASRLADPNLHNEQYF
few TRBJ1-4 TRBV29-1 - TGCAGCGTTGCCTCAGGTGAAAAACTGTTTTTT CSVASGEKLFF
many TRBJ2-6 TRBV6-5 TRBD2 TGTGCCACCCAGACTAGCGGCCTTGCCTCTGGGGCCAACGTCCTGACTTTC CATQTSGLASGANVLTF
- TRBJ2-3 TRBV5-1 - TGCGCCAGCAGCTTCACCACAGATACGCAGTATTTT CASSFTTDTQYF
- TRBJ2-7 TRBV29-1 - TGCAGCGTCCGAGGATCGACCTACGAGCAGTACTTC CSVRGSTYEQYF
many TRBJ1-6 TRBV9 - TGTGCCAGCAGCGTGGGCGGATGGGATTCACCCCTCCACTTT CASSVGGWDSPLHF
- TRBJ1-2 TRBV2 TRBD1 TGTGCCAGCAGCAGGGGGCTTTGGAATGGCTACACCTTC CASSRGLWNGYTF
few TRBJ2-5 TRBV2 - TGTGCCAGCAGTGAGGTGGGAGTCGAGACCCAGTACTTC CASSEVGVETQYF
many TRBJ1-1 TRBV20-1 - TGCAGCGCGGAGCGGGGCCTTGAAGCTTTCTTT CSAERGLEAFF
- TRBJ2-3 TRBV7-8 - TGTGCCAGCAGACAACGGAGAGGCGGGGATACGCAGTATTTT CASRQRRGGDTQYF
few TRBJ1-1 TRBV10-2 TRBD1 TGCGCCAGCAGGCTCGGGACAGGTCGTGGAGCTTTCTTT CASRLGTGRGAFF
- TRBJ1-1 TRBV2 - TGTGCCAGCGAACTAGACATGAACACTGAAGCTTTCTTT CASELDMNTEAFF
- TRBJ2-7 TRBV7-3 - TGTGCCAGCAGACCCGTCGGGGCCCTCTCCTACGAGCAGTACTTC CASRPVGALSYEQYF
- TRBJ1-1 TRBV3-1 - TGTGCCAGCAGCCAGGGATGGGGACTCACTGAAGCTTTCTTT CASSQGWGLTEAFF
many TRBJ2-3 TRBV5-8 - TGTGCCAGCAGCTTGGGGGACCGCAGCACAGATACGCAGTATTTT CASSLGDRSTDTQYF
- TRBJ1-5 TRBV6-6 - TGTGCCAGCACCACATCGGGGCCCCAGCATTTT CASTTSGPQHF
- TRBJ2-7 TRBV20-1 TRBD1 TGCAGTGCTAGTGACAGGGTAAAATACGAGCAGTACTTC CSASDRVKYEQYF
- TRBJ2-7 TRBV4-1 TRBD2 TGCGCCAGCAGCTCTCGGGGACTAGCGGGCGAGCAGTACTTC CASSSRGLAGEQYF
many TRBJ1-1 TRBV10-3 - TGTGCCATCGGGCCGACAGGTAGTACTGAAGCTTTCTTT CAIGPTGSTEAFF
many TRBJ2-7 TRBV2 TRBD1 TGTGCCAGCAGTGTAGGGGACAGCCCCTACGAGCAGTACTTC CASSVGDSPYEQYF